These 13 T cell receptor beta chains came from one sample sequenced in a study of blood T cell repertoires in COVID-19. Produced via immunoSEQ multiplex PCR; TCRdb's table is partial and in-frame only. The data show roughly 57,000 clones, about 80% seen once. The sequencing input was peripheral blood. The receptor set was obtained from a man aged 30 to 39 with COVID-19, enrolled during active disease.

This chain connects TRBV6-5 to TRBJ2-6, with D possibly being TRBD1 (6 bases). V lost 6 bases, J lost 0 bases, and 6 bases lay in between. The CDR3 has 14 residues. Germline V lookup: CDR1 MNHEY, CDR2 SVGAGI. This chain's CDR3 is CASRGASGANVLTF. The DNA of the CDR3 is TGTGCCAGCAGGGGGGCCTCTGGGGCCAACGTCCTGACTTTC.

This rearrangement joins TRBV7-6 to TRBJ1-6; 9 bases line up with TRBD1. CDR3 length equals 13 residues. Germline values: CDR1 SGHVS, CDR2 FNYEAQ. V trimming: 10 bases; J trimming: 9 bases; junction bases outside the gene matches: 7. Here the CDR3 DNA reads TGTGCCACGGGACAGGGAGAGGGTTCACCCCTCCACTTT. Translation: CATGQGEGSPLHF.

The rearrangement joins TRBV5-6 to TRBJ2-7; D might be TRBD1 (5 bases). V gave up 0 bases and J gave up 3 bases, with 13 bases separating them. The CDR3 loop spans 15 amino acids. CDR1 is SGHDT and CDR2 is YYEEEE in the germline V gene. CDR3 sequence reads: CASSLGAGPRYEQYF. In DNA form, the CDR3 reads TGTGCCAGCAGCTTGGGAGCAGGGCCTCGCTACGAGCAGTACTTC.

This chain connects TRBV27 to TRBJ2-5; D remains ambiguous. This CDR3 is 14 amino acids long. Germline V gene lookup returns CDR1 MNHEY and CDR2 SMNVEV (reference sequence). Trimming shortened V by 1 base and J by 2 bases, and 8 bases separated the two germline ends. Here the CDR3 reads CASSLYTDQETQYF. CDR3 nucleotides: TGTGCCAGCAGTTTATACACAGATCAAGAGACCCAGTACTTC.

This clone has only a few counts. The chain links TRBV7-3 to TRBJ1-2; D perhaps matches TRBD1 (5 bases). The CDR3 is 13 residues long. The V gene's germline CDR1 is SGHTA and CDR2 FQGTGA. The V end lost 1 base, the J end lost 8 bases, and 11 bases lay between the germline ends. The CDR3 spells CASSLRQGRGYTF. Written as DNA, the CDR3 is TGTGCCAGCAGCTTAAGGCAGGGTCGAGGCTACACCTTC.

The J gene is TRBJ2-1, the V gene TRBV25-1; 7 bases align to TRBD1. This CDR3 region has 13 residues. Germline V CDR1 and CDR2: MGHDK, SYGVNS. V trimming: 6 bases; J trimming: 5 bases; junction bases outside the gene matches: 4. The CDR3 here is CASRGQKDNEQFF. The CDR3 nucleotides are TGTGCCAGCAGGGGACAGAAAGACAATGAGCAGTTCTTC.

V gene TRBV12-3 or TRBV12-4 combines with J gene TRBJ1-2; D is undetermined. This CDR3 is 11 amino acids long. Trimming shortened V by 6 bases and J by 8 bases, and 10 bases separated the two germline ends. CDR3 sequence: CASSPLKGYTF. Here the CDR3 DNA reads TGTGCCAGCAGCCCGTTAAAAGGCTACACCTTC.

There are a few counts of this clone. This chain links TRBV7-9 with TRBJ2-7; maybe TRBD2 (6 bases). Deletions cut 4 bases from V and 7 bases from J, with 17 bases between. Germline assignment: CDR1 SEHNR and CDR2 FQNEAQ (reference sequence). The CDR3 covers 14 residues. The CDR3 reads CASSSPGLTGEQYF. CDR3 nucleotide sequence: TGTGCCAGCAGCTCTCCGGGACTCACCGGGGAGCAGTACTTC. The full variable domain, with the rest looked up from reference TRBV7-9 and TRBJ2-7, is DTGVSQNPRHKITKRGQNVTFRCDPISEHNRLYWYRQTLGQGPEFLTYFQNEAQLEKSRLLSDRFSAERPKGSFSTLEIQRTEQGDSAMYLCASSSPGLTGEQYFGPGTRLTVT.

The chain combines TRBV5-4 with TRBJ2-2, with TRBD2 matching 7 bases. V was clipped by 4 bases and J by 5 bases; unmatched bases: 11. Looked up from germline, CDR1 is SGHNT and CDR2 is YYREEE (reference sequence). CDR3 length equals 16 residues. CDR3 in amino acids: CASSRGATGGTGELFF. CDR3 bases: TGTGCCAGCAGCAGAGGGGCCACCGGGGGGACCGGGGAGCTGTTTTTT. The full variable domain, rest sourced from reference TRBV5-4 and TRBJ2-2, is ETGVTQSPTHLIKTRGQQVTLRCSSQSGHNTVSWYQQALGQGPQFIFQYYREEENGRGNFPPRFSGLQFPNYSSELNVNALELDDSALYLCASSRGATGGTGELFFGEGSRLTVL.

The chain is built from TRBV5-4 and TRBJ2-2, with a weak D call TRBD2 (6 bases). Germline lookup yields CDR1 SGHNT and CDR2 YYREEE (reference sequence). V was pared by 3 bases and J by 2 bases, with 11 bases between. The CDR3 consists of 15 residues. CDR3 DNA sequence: TGTGCCAGCAGCTGGGGGGTTACTAACACCGGGGAGCTGTTTTTT. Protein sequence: CASSWGVTNTGELFF.

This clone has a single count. For the CDR3, the DNA is TGTGCTAGTGGTTTGGTACCACAGGCCCCACTCTACGAGCAGTACTTC. This codes for CASGLVPQAPLYEQYF. V is TRBV12-5 and J is TRBJ2-7, with D perhaps TRBD1 (5 bases). CDR1 and CDR2 from the germline V gene are LGHNT and FRNRAP. Trimming took 0 bases from V and 3 from J, leaving 15 bases between them. The CDR3 covers 16 residues.

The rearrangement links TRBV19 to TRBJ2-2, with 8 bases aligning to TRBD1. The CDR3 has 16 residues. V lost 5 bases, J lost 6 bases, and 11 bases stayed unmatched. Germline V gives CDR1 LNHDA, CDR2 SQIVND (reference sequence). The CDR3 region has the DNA TGTGCCAGTAGTCTACAGGGGGTGGCAGGGGCCGGGGAGCTGTTTTTT. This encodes CASSLQGVAGAGELFF.

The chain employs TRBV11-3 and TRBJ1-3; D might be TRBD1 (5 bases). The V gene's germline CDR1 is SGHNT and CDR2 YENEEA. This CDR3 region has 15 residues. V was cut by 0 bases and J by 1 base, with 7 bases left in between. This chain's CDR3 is CASSLDRVSGNTIYF. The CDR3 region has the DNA TGTGCCAGCAGCTTAGACAGGGTTTCTGGAAACACCATATATTTT.